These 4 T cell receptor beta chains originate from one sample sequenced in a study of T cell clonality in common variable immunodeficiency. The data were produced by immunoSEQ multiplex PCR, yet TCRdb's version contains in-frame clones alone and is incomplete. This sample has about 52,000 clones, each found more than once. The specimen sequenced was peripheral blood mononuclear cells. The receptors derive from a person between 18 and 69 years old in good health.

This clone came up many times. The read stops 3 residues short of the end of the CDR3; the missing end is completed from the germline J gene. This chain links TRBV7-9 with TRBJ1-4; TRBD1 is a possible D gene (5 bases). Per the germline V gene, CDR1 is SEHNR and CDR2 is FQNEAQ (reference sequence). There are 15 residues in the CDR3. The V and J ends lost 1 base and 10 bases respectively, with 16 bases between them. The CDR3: CASSLVSGPGGKLFF. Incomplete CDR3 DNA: TGTGCCAGCAGCTTAGTCTCAGGGCCGGGTGGAAAA.

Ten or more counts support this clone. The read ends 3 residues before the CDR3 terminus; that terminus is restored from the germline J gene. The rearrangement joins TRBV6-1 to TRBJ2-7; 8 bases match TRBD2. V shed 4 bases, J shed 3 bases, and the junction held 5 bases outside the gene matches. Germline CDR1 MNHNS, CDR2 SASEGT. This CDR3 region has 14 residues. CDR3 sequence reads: CASSAEAGDYEQYF. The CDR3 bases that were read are TGTGCCAGCAGTGCTGAAGCGGGAGACTACGAG.

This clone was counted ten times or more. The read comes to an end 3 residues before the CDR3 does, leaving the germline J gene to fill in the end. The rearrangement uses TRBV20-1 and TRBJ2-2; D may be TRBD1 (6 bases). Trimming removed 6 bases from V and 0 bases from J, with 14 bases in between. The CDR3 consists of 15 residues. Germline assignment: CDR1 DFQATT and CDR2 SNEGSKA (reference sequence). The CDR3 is CSATSGESNTGELFF. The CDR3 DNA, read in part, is TGCAGTGCCACTTCAGGGGAATCGAACACCGGGGAG.

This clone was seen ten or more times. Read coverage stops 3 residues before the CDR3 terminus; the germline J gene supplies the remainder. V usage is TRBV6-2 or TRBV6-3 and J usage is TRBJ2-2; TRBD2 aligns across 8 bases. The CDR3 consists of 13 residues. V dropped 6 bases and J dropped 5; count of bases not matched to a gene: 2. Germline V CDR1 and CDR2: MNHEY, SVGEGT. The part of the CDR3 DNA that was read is TGTGCCAGCAGCGCTAGCGGGACCGGGGAG. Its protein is CASSASGTGE. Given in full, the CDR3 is CASSASGTGELFF.